The 4 T cell receptor beta chains in this list originate from one sample, sequenced in a study of blood T cell repertoires in COVID-19. The data were produced by immunoSEQ multiplex PCR, yet TCRdb's version contains in-frame clones alone and is incomplete. Of about 32,000 clones in the sample, roughly 87% were seen once. What was sequenced was peripheral blood. The source of these receptors is a man aged 60 to 69 with active COVID-19.

This clone was recorded once. This rearrangement joins TRBV7-9 to TRBJ2-7; TRBD2 matches at 9 bases. Germline V lookup: CDR1 SEHNR, CDR2 FQNEAQ (reference sequence). This CDR3 contains 16 residues. Trimming took 1 base from V and 4 from J; bases not matched to a gene: 8. The CDR3 DNA is TGTGCCAGCAGCTTAGGGGTAGCGGGAGCCGGGTACGAGCAGTACTTC. This sequence encodes CASSLGVAGAGYEQYF.

The chain links TRBV18 to TRBJ2-1; a possible D gene is TRBD2 (7 bases). The germline V and J ends were trimmed by 0 bases and 4 bases, with 10 bases remaining between them. Germline V lookup: CDR1 KGHSH, CDR2 LQKENI. CDR3 size: 15 residues. DNA for the CDR3: TGTGCCAGCTCACCACCCAGGGGACTATACAATGAGCAGTTCTTC. Amino acids: CASSPPRGLYNEQFF.

The rearrangement joins TRBV6-9 to TRBJ2-7; D call uncertain. The V end lost 2 bases, the J end lost 3 bases, and 11 bases lay between the germline ends. Looked up from germline, CDR1 is MNHGY and CDR2 is SVAAGI. CDR3 length equals 14 residues. Here the CDR3 DNA reads TGTGCCAGCAGTTATGTGGGTTCGGGCTACGAGCAGTACTTC. Its translation: CASSYVGSGYEQYF.

The sample holds a few counts of this clone. The chain joins TRBV2 to TRBJ1-3; the D is unclear. In germline, CDR1 is SNHLY, CDR2 FYNNEI. Trimming pared 1 base from V and 0 bases from J, leaving 10 bases between. The CDR3 has 16 amino acids. The CDR3 coding sequence is TGTGCCAGCAGTGAAGGGAGAACGGCCTCTGGAAACACCATATATTTT. Protein product: CASSEGRTASGNTIYF. The full variable domain, completed using reference TRBV2 and TRBJ1-3, is EPEVTQTPSHQVTQMGQEVILRCVPISNHLYFYWYRQILGQKVEFLVSFYNNEISEKSEIFDDQFSVERPDGSNFTLKIRSTKLEDSAMYFCASSEGRTASGNTIYFGEGSWLTVV.